The clone carrying this T cell receptor beta chain has more than one count but fewer than ten. The antigen is undetermined. Samples were assayed with immunoSEQ v3.0 at survey level. Sequenced by immunoSEQ multiplex PCR; TCRdb stores in-frame clones only, minus some. The data show under 30,000 clones, 79% seen once. This sample was included in a study of long-term antiretroviral therapy in people with HIV. Points from the study as a whole: Compared with controls, HIV repertoires showed narrower CDR3 length ranges. For ART adherence, viral resistance and therapy changes, no data were available. Clonotypes expanded prior to ART showed repertoire dominance at all sampled time points.

The CDR3 runs to 14 residues. The ends lost 8 bases at V and 1 base at J; junction bases unmatched: 0. Germline V gives CDR1 MNHEY, CDR2 SMNVEV (reference sequence). Specimen: unsorted PBMCs, collected 2.1 years after starting antiretroviral therapy. This clonotype was sampled from a man aged 30 to 39 with HIV. V and J are TRBV27 and TRBJ2-7; 15 positions agree with TRBD2. DNA of the CDR3: TGTGCCAGCGGACTAGCGGGGGGGTCCTACGAGCAGTACTTC. This translates into CASGLAGGSYEQYF.